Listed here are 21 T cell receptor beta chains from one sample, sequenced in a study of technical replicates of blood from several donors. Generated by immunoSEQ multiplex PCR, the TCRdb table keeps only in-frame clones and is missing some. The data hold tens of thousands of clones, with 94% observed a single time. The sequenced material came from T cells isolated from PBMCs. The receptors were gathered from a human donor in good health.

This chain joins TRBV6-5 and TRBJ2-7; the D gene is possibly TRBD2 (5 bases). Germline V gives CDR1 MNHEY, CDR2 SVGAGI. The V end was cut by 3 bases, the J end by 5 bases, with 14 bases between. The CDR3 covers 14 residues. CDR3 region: CASSYKRAWHEQYF. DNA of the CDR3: TGTGCCAGCAGTTATAAGAGGGCTTGGCACGAGCAGTACTTC.

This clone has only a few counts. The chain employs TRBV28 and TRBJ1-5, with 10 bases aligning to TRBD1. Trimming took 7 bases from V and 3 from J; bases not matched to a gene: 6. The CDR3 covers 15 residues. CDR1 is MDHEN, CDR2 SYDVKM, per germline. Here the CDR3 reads CASTLGTGDNQPQHF. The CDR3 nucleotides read TGTGCCAGCACCCTCGGGACAGGGGACAATCAGCCCCAGCATTTT.

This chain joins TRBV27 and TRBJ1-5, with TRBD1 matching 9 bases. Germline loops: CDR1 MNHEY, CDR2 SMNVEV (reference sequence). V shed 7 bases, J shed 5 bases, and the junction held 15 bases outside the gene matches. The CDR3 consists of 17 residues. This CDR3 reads CASKIIGTGKLDQPQHF. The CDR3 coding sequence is TGTGCCAGCAAAATTATCGGGACAGGGAAGTTGGATCAGCCCCAGCATTTT.

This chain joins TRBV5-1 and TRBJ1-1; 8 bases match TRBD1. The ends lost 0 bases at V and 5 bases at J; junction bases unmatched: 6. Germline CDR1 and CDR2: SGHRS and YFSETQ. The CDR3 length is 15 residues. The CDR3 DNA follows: TGCGCCAGCAGCTTGGAAGCCAGGGGGCAAACTGAAGCTTTCTTT. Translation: CASSLEARGQTEAFF.

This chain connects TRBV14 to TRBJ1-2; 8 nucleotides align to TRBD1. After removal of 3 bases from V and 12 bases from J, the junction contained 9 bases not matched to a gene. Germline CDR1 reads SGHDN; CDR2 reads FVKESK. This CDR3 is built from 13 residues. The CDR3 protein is CASSHPGQGRNTF. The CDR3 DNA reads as TGTGCCAGCAGCCACCCAGGACAGGGCAGAAACACCTTC.

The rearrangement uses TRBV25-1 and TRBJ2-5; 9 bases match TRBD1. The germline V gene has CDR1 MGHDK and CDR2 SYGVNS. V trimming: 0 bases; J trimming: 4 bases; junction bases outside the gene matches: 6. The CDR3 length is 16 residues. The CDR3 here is CASSEYGTGLRETQYF. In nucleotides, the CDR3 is TGTGCCAGCAGTGAATATGGGACAGGGTTGCGAGAGACCCAGTACTTC.

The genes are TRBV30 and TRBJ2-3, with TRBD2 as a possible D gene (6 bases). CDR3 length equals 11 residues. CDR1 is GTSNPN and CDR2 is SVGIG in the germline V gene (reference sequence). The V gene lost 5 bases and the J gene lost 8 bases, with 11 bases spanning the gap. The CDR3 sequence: CAWGGGVTQYF. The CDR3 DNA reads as TGTGCCTGGGGCGGCGGGGTTACGCAGTATTTT.

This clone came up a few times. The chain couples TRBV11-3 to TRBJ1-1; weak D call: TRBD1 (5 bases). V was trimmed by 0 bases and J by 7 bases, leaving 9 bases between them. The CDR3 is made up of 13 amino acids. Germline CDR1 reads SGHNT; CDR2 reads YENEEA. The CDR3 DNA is TGTGCCAGCAGCTTAGAGACAGCCGTTGAAGCTTTCTTT. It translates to CASSLETAVEAFF.

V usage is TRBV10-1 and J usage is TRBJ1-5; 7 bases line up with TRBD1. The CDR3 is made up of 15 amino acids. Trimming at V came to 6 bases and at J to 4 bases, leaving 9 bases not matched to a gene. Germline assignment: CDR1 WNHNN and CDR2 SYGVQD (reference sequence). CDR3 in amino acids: CASRAGQRRNQPQHF. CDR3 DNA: TGCGCCAGCAGGGCGGGACAGCGAAGAAATCAGCCCCAGCATTTT.

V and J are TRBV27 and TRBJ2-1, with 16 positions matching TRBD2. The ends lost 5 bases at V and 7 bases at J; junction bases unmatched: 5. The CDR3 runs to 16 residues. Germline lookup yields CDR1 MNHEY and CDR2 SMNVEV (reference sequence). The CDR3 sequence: CASSPGTSGRVNEQFF. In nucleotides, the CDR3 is TGTGCCAGCAGTCCCGGGACTAGCGGGAGGGTGAATGAGCAGTTCTTC.

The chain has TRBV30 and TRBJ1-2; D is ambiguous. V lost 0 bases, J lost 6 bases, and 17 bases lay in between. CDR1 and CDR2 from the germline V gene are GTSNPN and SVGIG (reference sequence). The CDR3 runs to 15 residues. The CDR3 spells CAWSVRFSRENGYTF. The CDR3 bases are TGTGCCTGGAGTGTACGGTTTTCGCGGGAGAATGGCTACACCTTC.

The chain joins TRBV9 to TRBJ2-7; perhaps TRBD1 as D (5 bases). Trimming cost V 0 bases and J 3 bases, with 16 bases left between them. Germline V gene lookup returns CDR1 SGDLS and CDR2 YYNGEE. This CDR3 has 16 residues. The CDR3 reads CASSVGQHFGYYEQYF. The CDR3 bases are TGTGCCAGCAGCGTAGGACAGCATTTTGGGTACTACGAGCAGTACTTC.

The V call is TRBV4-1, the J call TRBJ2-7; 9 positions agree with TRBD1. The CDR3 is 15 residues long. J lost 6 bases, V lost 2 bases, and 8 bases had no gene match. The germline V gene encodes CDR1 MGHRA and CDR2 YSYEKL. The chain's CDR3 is CASSQPGTGLGEQYF. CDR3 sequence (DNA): TGCGCCAGCAGCCAACCCGGGACAGGGTTGGGCGAGCAGTACTTC.

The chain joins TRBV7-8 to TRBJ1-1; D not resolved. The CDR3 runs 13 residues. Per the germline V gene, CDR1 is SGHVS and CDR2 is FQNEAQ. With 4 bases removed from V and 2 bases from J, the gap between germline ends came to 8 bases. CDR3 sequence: CASSSEPNTEAFF. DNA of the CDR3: TGTGCCAGCAGCTCGGAGCCAAACACTGAAGCTTTCTTT.

The CDR3 spells CASSFRGENTEAFF. The CDR3 DNA follows: TGCGCCAGCAGCTTCCGGGGAGAAAACACTGAAGCTTTCTTT. The chain recombines TRBV5-1 with TRBJ1-1; D gene unclear. Germline V gene sequence: CDR1 SGHRS, CDR2 YFSETQ. Trimming took 2 bases from V and 2 from J, leaving 10 bases between them. The CDR3 is 14 residues long.

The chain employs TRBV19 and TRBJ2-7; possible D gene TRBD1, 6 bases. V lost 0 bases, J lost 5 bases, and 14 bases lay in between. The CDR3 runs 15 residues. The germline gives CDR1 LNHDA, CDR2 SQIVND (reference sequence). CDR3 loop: CASSIDPGHKDEQYF. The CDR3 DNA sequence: TGTGCCAGTAGTATAGATCCGGGACACAAGGACGAGCAGTACTTC.

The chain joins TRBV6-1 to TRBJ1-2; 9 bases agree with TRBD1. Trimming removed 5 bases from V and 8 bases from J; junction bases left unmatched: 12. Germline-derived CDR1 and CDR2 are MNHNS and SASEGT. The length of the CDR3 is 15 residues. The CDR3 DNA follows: TGTGCCAGCAGTTCCGGGACAGGGAGGTTCACGGGCTACACCTTC. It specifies CASSSGTGRFTGYTF.

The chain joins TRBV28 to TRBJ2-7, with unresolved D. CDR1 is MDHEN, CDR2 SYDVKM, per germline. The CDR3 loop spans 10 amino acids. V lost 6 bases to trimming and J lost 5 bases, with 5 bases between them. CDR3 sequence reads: CASRSHEQYF. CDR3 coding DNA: TGTGCCAGCAGAAGCCACGAGCAGTACTTC.

DNA for the CDR3: TGCGCCAGCAGCGTAGGACATGATGAGCAGTTCTTC. It specifies CASSVGHDEQFF. This chain joins TRBV5-1 and TRBJ2-1, with D tentatively TRBD1 (5 bases). The germline CDR1 and CDR2 sequences are SGHRS and YFSETQ. The V and J ends lost 4 bases and 8 bases respectively, with 10 bases between them. This CDR3 contains 12 residues.

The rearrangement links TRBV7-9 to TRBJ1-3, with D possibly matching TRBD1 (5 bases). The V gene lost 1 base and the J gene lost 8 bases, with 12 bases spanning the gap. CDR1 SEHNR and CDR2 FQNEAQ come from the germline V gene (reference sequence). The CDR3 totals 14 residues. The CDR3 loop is CASSLVTGLDTIYF. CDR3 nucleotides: TGTGCCAGCAGCTTAGTAACAGGTCTGGACACCATATATTTT.

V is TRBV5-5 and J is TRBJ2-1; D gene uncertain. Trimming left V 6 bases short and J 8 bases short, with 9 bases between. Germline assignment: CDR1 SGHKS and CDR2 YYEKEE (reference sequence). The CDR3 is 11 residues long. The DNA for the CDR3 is TGTGCCAGCATAAGAACAGATGAGCAGTTCTTC. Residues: CASIRTDEQFF.